This entry lists 7 T cell receptor beta chains sequenced from one sample in a study of cytomegalovirus exposure and HLA in healthy donors. This PCR relied on a set of 60 Vbeta primers and 13 Jbeta primers. Repertoires were generated with immunoSEQ multiplex PCR, while TCRdb's copy carries only in-frame clones and drops some. The sample contains over 80,000 clones, 75% to 80% of which appear only once. Specimen: PBMCs. These receptors all stem from a female donor in good health and CMV-seronegative.

The table lists this clone with a few counts. The J gene is TRBJ1-2, the V gene TRBV7-8; 7 positions match TRBD1. Germline assignment: CDR1 SGHVS and CDR2 FQNEAQ. The CDR3 has 16 residues. V gave up 5 bases and J gave up 3 bases; unmatched junction bases: 12. The CDR3 spells CASSPGRQGGYYGYTF. Written as DNA, the CDR3 is TGTGCCAGCAGCCCGGGACGTCAAGGGGGCTACTATGGCTACACCTTC.

The count of this clone is one. The J gene is TRBJ1-3, the V gene TRBV21-1. TRBV21-1 is given as a pseudogene. CDR3 length: 15 residues. The chain's CDR3 is CASSKKEGLENTIYF. DNA for the CDR3: TGTGCCAGCAGCAAAAAGGAGGGGTTGGAAAACACCATATATTTT.

The chain couples TRBV6-1 to TRBJ1-6; the match to TRBD1 covers 7 bases. CDR1 and CDR2 (germline): MNHNS, SASEGT. This CDR3 region has 15 residues. V shed 7 bases and J 5 bases; nucleotides not matched to a gene: 8. CDR3 amino acids: CASMTQGPNNSPLHF. The CDR3, as DNA: TGTGCCAGCATGACACAGGGGCCCAATAATTCACCCCTCCACTTT.

V gene TRBV28 combines with J gene TRBJ1-4; 7 bases fit TRBD1. The CDR3 totals 15 residues. Unmatched junction bases numbered 5, after V lost 3 bases and J lost 4 bases. Germline CDR1 is MDHEN and CDR2 is SYDVKM. The CDR3 sequence: CASSFLQGFNEKLFF. CDR3 nucleotide sequence: TGTGCCAGCAGTTTCTTACAGGGGTTTAATGAAAAACTGTTTTTT. The full variable domain, completed using reference TRBV28 and TRBJ1-4, is DVKVTQSSRYLVKRTGEKVFLECVQDMDHENMFWYRQDPGLGLRLIYFSYDVKMKEKGDIPEGYSVSREKKERFSLILESASTNQTSMYLCASSFLQGFNEKLFFGSGTQLSVL.

This clone was observed a single time. V and J are TRBV30 and TRBJ2-5, with D unresolved. CDR1 and CDR2 (germline): GTSNPN, SVGIG (reference sequence). The CDR3 sequence is 14 residues long. The V end lost 0 bases, the J end lost 5 bases, and 13 bases lay between the germline ends. The CDR3: CAWSVVLGGETQYF. CDR3 bases: TGTGCCTGGAGTGTAGTCCTAGGTGGGGAGACCCAGTACTTC. Complete variable domain (other parts from reference TRBV30 and TRBJ2-5): SQTIHQWPATLVQPVGSPLSLECTVEGTSNPNLYWYRQAAGRGLQLLFYSVGIGQISSEVPQNLSASRPQDRQFILSSKKLLLSDSGFYLCAWSVVLGGETQYFGPGTRLLVL.

The chain carries TRBV5-1 and TRBJ2-5; 7 positions match TRBD1. V lost 4 bases and J lost 3; bases outside the gene matches: 6. The CDR3 covers 14 residues. Germline CDR1 SGHRS, CDR2 YFSETQ. CDR3 sequence (DNA): TGCGCCAGCAGCACTGGGACAGCCAAAGAGACCCAGTACTTC. This codes for CASSTGTAKETQYF.

V usage is TRBV9 and J usage is TRBJ2-5; a weak D match, TRBD2 (6 bases). This CDR3 has 12 amino acids. Trimming left V 4 bases short and J 4 bases short, with 8 bases between. Germline assignment: CDR1 SGDLS and CDR2 YYNGEE. Here the CDR3 reads CASSQEGETQYF. CDR3 nucleotide sequence: TGTGCCAGCAGCCAGGAGGGAGAGACCCAGTACTTC.